What follows are 30 T cell receptor beta chains derived from one specimen sequenced in a study of blood T cell repertoires in COVID-19. Assay used: immunoSEQ multiplex PCR; TCRdb lists only in-frame clones, some missing. The table lists roughly 80,000 clones, around 81% of them singletons. What was sequenced was peripheral blood. These receptors originate from a human donor in a cohort sampled during active COVID-19.

The rearrangement uses TRBV7-9 and TRBJ2-3, with D maybe TRBD2 (6 bases). There are 14 residues in the CDR3. V shed 6 bases and J shed 0 bases, with 10 bases lying between them. The germline gives CDR1 SEHNR, CDR2 FQNEAQ (reference sequence). The DNA of the CDR3 is TGTGCCAGCAGTTATAGCGGAAGCACAGATACGCAGTATTTT. Encoded protein: CASSYSGSTDTQYF. The whole variable domain, filled in from reference TRBV7-9 and TRBJ2-3, reads DTGVSQNPRHKITKRGQNVTFRCDPISEHNRLYWYRQTLGQGPEFLTYFQNEAQLEKSRLLSDRFSAERPKGSFSTLEIQRTEQGDSAMYLCASSYSGSTDTQYFGPGTRLTVL.

The V gene is TRBV29-1, the J gene TRBJ1-3; 8 bases line up with TRBD1. The CDR3 covers 12 residues. V was clipped by 5 bases and J by 4 bases; unmatched bases: 1. Germline V gene sequence: CDR1 SQVTM, CDR2 ANQGSEA. CDR3: CSVRDRGNTIYF. Written as DNA, the CDR3 is TGCAGCGTTAGGGACAGGGGAAACACCATATATTTT.

This clone appeared a few times. J is TRBJ2-3 and V is TRBV28; D is perhaps TRBD2 (6 bases). CDR1 and CDR2 from the germline V gene are MDHEN and SYDVKM. V was shortened by 4 bases and J by 1 base, with 21 bases between the two germline ends. The CDR3 is 18 residues long. The CDR3 is CASSSAAFREVGTDTQYF. CDR3 DNA sequence: TGTGCCAGCAGTTCGGCAGCCTTCAGGGAGGTGGGCACAGATACGCAGTATTTT.

V is TRBV27 and J is TRBJ1-2; TRBD1 agrees at 7 bases. CDR1 and CDR2 (germline): MNHEY, SMNVEV (reference sequence). The CDR3 loop spans 15 amino acids. V was clipped by 5 bases and J by 7 bases; unmatched bases: 13. CDR3 loop: CASSTDRVTTFGYTF. The CDR3 DNA is TGTGCCAGCAGTACAGACAGGGTAACGACGTTTGGCTACACCTTC.

This clone was recorded only once. The chain combines TRBV7-9 with TRBJ2-6, with TRBD2 as a possible D gene (6 bases). V gave up 5 bases and J gave up 3 bases, with 14 bases separating them. The germline gives CDR1 SEHNR, CDR2 FQNEAQ (reference sequence). The CDR3 sequence is 16 residues long. CDR3 coding DNA: TGTGCCAGCAGCACGACCCTAGCGAATGGGGCCAACGTCCTGACTTTC. Amino acids: CASSTTLANGANVLTF.

This clone was observed a handful of times. This chain connects TRBV11-1 to TRBJ2-1, with D hard to call. Germline V CDR1 and CDR2: SGHAT, FQDESV (reference sequence). Trimming pared 0 bases from V and 0 bases from J, leaving 12 bases between. This CDR3 is 17 amino acids long. The CDR3 region has the DNA TGTGCCAGCAGCTTAGCGTTTGACTGGAGCTCCTACAATGAGCAGTTCTTC. This encodes CASSLAFDWSSYNEQFF.

The gene calls are TRBV28 and TRBJ2-1, with 8 positions matching TRBD1. CDR1 MDHEN and CDR2 SYDVKM come from the germline V gene. Trimming took 10 bases from V and 5 from J; bases not matched to a gene: 7. The CDR3 sequence is 13 residues long. The chain's CDR3 is CATTGGANNEQFF. For the CDR3, the DNA is TGTGCCACCACAGGGGGTGCGAACAATGAGCAGTTCTTC.

The chain recombines TRBV6-1 with TRBJ2-1; D gene unclear. V was clipped by 1 base and J by 6 bases, with 10 bases between them. Germline lookup yields CDR1 MNHNS and CDR2 SASEGT. CDR3 length: 14 residues. CDR3 nucleotide sequence: TGTGCCAGCAGTGAAGTTGGAGCCTTCAATGAGCAGTTCTTC. This translates into CASSEVGAFNEQFF.

The chain couples TRBV6-5 to TRBJ2-7, with 11 positions matching TRBD2. The CDR3 length is 14 residues. The trim removed 6 bases at V and 2 bases at J, leaving 3 bases unmatched. CDR1 and CDR2 (germline): MNHEY, SVGAGI. CDR3 bases: TGTGCCAGCAGGGGGACTAGCGGAACCTACGAGCAGTACTTC. This encodes CASRGTSGTYEQYF.

J is TRBJ1-6 and V is TRBV29-1; the match to TRBD1 covers 8 bases. Germline V gene data show CDR1 as SQVTM and CDR2 as ANQGSEA. There are 14 residues in the CDR3. After removal of 7 bases from V and 7 bases from J, the junction contained 9 bases not matched to a gene. The chain's CDR3 is CSDIQGVRNSPLHF. The CDR3 DNA reads as TGCAGCGACATACAGGGGGTGCGAAATTCACCCCTCCACTTT.

The chain links TRBV12-5 to TRBJ1-4; D is perhaps TRBD1 (5 bases). Germline V gene sequence: CDR1 LGHNT, CDR2 FRNRAP. The CDR3 has 15 amino acids. Deletions cut 7 bases from V and 0 bases from J, with 12 bases between. The CDR3 is CASVPDKSTNEKLFF. CDR3 in DNA: TGTGCTAGTGTCCCGGACAAATCAACTAATGAAAAACTGTTTTTT.

The CDR3 DNA is TGTGCCAGCAGCTTAGTCAGGGGTGACTATGGCTACACCTTC. Protein sequence: CASSLVRGDYGYTF. J is TRBJ1-2 and V is TRBV11-2, with D maybe TRBD1 (6 bases). The germline V and J ends were trimmed by 1 base and 3 bases, with 9 bases remaining between them. The CDR3 runs to 14 residues. Germline V lookup: CDR1 SGHAT, CDR2 FQNNGV.

This clone was detected only a few times. This chain joins TRBV27 and TRBJ1-6; unclear D gene. V was shortened by 4 bases and J by 2 bases, with 6 bases between the two germline ends. The CDR3 runs to 14 residues. From germline, CDR1 is MNHEY and CDR2 SMNVEV (reference sequence). Here the CDR3 DNA reads TGTGCCAGCAGTTCCCCCACCTATAATTCACCCCTCCACTTT. This encodes CASSSPTYNSPLHF.

The J gene is TRBJ2-7, the V gene TRBV20-1; D remains ambiguous. The CDR3 runs to 12 residues. From germline, CDR1 is DFQATT and CDR2 SNEGSKA (reference sequence). The V and J ends lost 3 bases and 1 base respectively, with 7 bases between them. CDR3 in amino acids: CSASDGSYEQYF. As DNA, the CDR3 is TGCAGTGCTAGTGACGGTTCCTACGAGCAGTACTTC.

V usage is TRBV3-1 (or the pseudogene TRBV3-2) and J usage is TRBJ1-1; 12 bases agree with TRBD1. This CDR3 region has 15 residues. CDR1 and CDR2 from the germline V gene are LGHDT and YNNKEL (reference sequence). V gave up 4 bases and J gave up 5 bases; unmatched junction bases: 5. This CDR3 is CASSLGQGAYTEAFF. In DNA form, the CDR3 reads TGTGCCAGCAGCCTGGGACAGGGGGCGTATACTGAAGCTTTCTTT.

This clone was seen once. CDR3 protein: CASSQAPRGDGYTF. The CDR3 bases are TGTGCCAGCAGCCAAGCCCCCCGGGGAGATGGCTACACCTTC. The V call is TRBV14, the J call TRBJ1-2; D gene uncertain. The V gene lost 1 base and the J gene lost 6 bases, with 12 bases spanning the gap. CDR3 length: 14 amino acids. The germline CDR1 and CDR2 sequences are SGHDN and FVKESK.

V usage is TRBV28 and J usage is TRBJ2-7; TRBD1 is a possible D gene (5 bases). This CDR3 contains 13 residues. Germline V gene sequence: CDR1 MDHEN, CDR2 SYDVKM. Trimming took off 6 bases at V and 4 bases at J, with 13 bases between the two ends. In nucleotides, the CDR3 is TGTGCCAGCAGGGTAGCAGGGTTGTACGAGCAGTACTTC. This gives the protein CASRVAGLYEQYF.

The chain is built from TRBV19 and TRBJ2-4, with 9 nucleotides matching TRBD1. J was trimmed by 7 bases and V by 2 bases; bases with no gene match: 9. This CDR3 is 16 amino acids long. The V gene's germline CDR1 is LNHDA and CDR2 SQIVND (reference sequence). CDR3 nucleotides: TGTGCCAGTAGTATAAGTTCGACAGGGGGTTCGAACATTCAGTACTTC. It is translated as CASSISSTGGSNIQYF.

The rearrangement links TRBV3-1 (or the pseudogene TRBV3-2) to TRBJ2-1; 10 bases line up with TRBD1. Germline CDR1 is LGHDT and CDR2 is YNNKEL (reference sequence). The CDR3 has 13 amino acids. J gave up 8 bases and V 6 bases, and 4 bases lay outside the gene matches. CDR3 residues: CASSPTGGYEQFF. The DNA for the CDR3 is TGTGCCAGCAGTCCGACAGGGGGCTATGAGCAGTTCTTC.

The genes are TRBV19 and TRBJ2-5; 7 bases agree with TRBD1. The CDR3 is 17 residues long. V was clipped by 6 bases and J by 3 bases; unmatched bases: 16. Germline lookup yields CDR1 LNHDA and CDR2 SQIVND (reference sequence). CDR3 in DNA: TGTGCCAGTAGCCGAGGGGTGGGGACAGCGGCGAAAGAGACCCAGTACTTC. Its translation: CASSRGVGTAAKETQYF.

The chain joins TRBV3-1 (or the pseudogene TRBV3-2) to TRBJ1-2; D uncertain. V lost 4 bases to trimming and J lost 1 base, with 7 bases between them. There are 13 residues in the CDR3. The V gene's germline CDR1 is LGHDT and CDR2 YNNKEL (reference sequence). The CDR3 DNA reads TGTGCCAGCAGCCCCCAGGATAACTATGGCTACACCTTC. Translated, it gives CASSPQDNYGYTF.

The genes are TRBV7-8 and TRBJ2-3; D call uncertain. Germline values: CDR1 SGHVS, CDR2 FQNEAQ. There are 18 residues in the CDR3. V dropped 1 base and J dropped 0 bases, with 17 bases sitting between them. CDR3 sequence (DNA): TGTGCCAGCAGCTTAGAGTCTTCAACATTCTCTAGCACAGATACGCAGTATTTT. As protein: CASSLESSTFSSTDTQYF.

Ten or more counts support this clone. V is TRBV2 and J is TRBJ2-7; D might be TRBD2 (5 bases). The CDR3 covers 12 residues. Germline values: CDR1 SNHLY, CDR2 FYNNEI. Trimming pared 6 bases from V and 4 bases from J, leaving 10 bases between. CDR3 bases: TGTGCCAGCAGACCTACTAGTTACGAGCAGTACTTC. It yields the protein CASRPTSYEQYF.

This clone turned up a few times. V gene TRBV5-1 combines with J gene TRBJ1-6; TRBD1 matches 7 bases. V lost 0 bases to trimming and J lost 12 bases; unmatched junction nucleotides: 6. The CDR3 runs to 14 residues. From germline, CDR1 is SGHRS and CDR2 YFSETQ. In DNA, the CDR3 is TGCGCCAGCAGCTTGGCGACAGGGAGTGGACCCCTCCACTTT. Its protein is CASSLATGSGPLHF. Based on the CDR3 plus reference TRBV5-1 and TRBJ1-6, the full variable domain is KAGVTQTPRYLIKTRGQQVTLSCSPISGHRSVSWYQQTPGQGLQFLFEYFSETQRNKGNFPGRFSGRQFSNSRSEMNVSTLELGDSALYLCASSLATGSGPLHFGNGTRLTVT.

The J gene is TRBJ2-5, the V gene TRBV6-6, with 11 bases aligning to TRBD2. With V trimmed by 4 bases and J by 5 bases, 6 bases remained unmatched. Germline assignment: CDR1 MNHNY and CDR2 SVGAGI (reference sequence). The CDR3 is made up of 15 amino acids. The CDR3 loop reads CASSLAGGGAETQYF. The CDR3 coding sequence is TGTGCCAGCAGTTTAGCGGGAGGGGGCGCGGAGACCCAGTACTTC.

As for this clone: A much bigger clone sits one base away, suggesting this may be a read error. This chain links TRBV27 with TRBJ2-2; 11 positions match TRBD1. Germline V CDR1 and CDR2: MNHEY, SMNVEV (reference sequence). CDR3 length equals 16 residues. CDR3 protein: CVSSRDRGKNTGELFF. The CDR3 bases are TGTGTCAGCAGCCGGGACAGGGGGAAGAACACCGGGGAGCTGTTTTTT.

This rearrangement joins TRBV19 to TRBJ1-2; 9 bases align to TRBD1. This CDR3 spans 17 amino acids. Germline CDR1 LNHDA, CDR2 SQIVND (reference sequence). J gave up 2 bases and V 4 bases, and 11 bases lay outside the gene matches. The CDR3 DNA reads TGTGCCAGTAGTACTTCCCGGGGGACAGGGCCCAACTATGGCTACACCTTC. It yields the protein CASSTSRGTGPNYGYTF. The whole variable domain, filled in from reference TRBV19 and TRBJ1-2, reads DGGITQSPKYLFRKEGQNVTLSCEQNLNHDAMYWYRQDPGQGLRLIYYSQIVNDFQKGDIAEGYSVSREKKESFPLTVTSAQKNPTAFYLCASSTSRGTGPNYGYTFGSGTRLTVV.

The rearrangement uses TRBV28 and TRBJ2-7, with TRBD1 identical over 10 bases. V shed 6 bases and J 6 bases; nucleotides not matched to a gene: 26. The germline CDR1 and CDR2 sequences are MDHEN and SYDVKM. CDR3 size: 20 residues. Here the CDR3 reads CASRSRPGGDRGHPWREQYF. The DNA for the CDR3 is TGTGCCAGCAGATCCCGGCCGGGAGGGGACAGGGGACACCCTTGGCGCGAGCAGTACTTC. The full variable domain, its missing parts supplied by reference TRBV28 and TRBJ2-7, is DVKVTQSSRYLVKRTGEKVFLECVQDMDHENMFWYRQDPGLGLRLIYFSYDVKMKEKGDIPEGYSVSREKKERFSLILESASTNQTSMYLCASRSRPGGDRGHPWREQYFGPGTRLTVT.

The chain carries TRBV28 and TRBJ2-5; 9 bases are shared with TRBD1. Germline V gene lookup returns CDR1 MDHEN and CDR2 SYDVKM. Trimming at V came to 5 bases and at J to 4 bases, leaving 5 bases not matched to a gene. The CDR3 covers 14 residues. CDR3 region: CASSTTGGRETQYF. DNA of the CDR3: TGTGCCAGCAGTACCACAGGGGGCCGAGAGACCCAGTACTTC.

J is TRBJ1-6 and V is TRBV5-1; TRBD1 might be the D (5 bases). The CDR3 consists of 14 residues. Germline V gives CDR1 SGHRS, CDR2 YFSETQ. Between the trimmed V and J ends, which lost 6 bases and 7 bases, there was a span of 14 bases. The CDR3 DNA is TGCGCCAGCACCCCGGGGGACCAGAATTCACCCCTCCACTTT. Its protein is CASTPGDQNSPLHF.